The 2 T cell receptor beta chains below were found in one sample sequenced in a study of T cells after yellow fever vaccination. MiXCR, applied by TCRdb to the 5' RACE reads, yields one record per CDR3 protein. The table includes about 360,000 distinct CDR3 sequences, around 6.5% detected once. The source material was PBMCs, sampled 5 days after the yellow fever booster vaccination. The receptors here all came from a man under 40 who received the YFV17D yellow fever vaccine.

In this sample, this clonotype turned up a few times. This chain connects TRBV20-1 to TRBJ1-2, with D perhaps TRBD1 (6 bases). V lost 5 bases to trimming and J lost 8 bases, with 24 bases between them. Germline values: CDR1 DFQATT, CDR2 SNEGSKA (reference sequence). The CDR3 is made up of 15 amino acids. Here the CDR3 DNA reads TGCAGTGCTCGACCCAGGGGAGCTATTATGGGCGGCTACACCTTC. As protein: CSARPRGAIMGGYTF.

The J gene is TRBJ2-7, the V gene TRBV15; D is possibly TRBD1 or TRBD2 (6 bases each). Trimming removed 6 bases from V and 4 bases from J, with 7 bases in between. This CDR3 comprises 11 residues. Germline CDR1 is LNHNV and CDR2 is YYDKDF (reference sequence). In nucleotides, the CDR3 is TGTGCCACCAGAGGGGGGTACGAGCAGTACTTC. It translates to CATRGGYEQYF. Full variable domain (remainder filled in from reference TRBV15 and TRBJ2-7): DAMVIQNPRYQVTQFGKPVTLSCSQTLNHNVMYWYQQKSSQAPKLLFHYYDKDFNNEADTPDNFQSRRPNTSFCFLDIRSPGLGDTAMYLCATRGGYEQYFGPGTRLTVT.